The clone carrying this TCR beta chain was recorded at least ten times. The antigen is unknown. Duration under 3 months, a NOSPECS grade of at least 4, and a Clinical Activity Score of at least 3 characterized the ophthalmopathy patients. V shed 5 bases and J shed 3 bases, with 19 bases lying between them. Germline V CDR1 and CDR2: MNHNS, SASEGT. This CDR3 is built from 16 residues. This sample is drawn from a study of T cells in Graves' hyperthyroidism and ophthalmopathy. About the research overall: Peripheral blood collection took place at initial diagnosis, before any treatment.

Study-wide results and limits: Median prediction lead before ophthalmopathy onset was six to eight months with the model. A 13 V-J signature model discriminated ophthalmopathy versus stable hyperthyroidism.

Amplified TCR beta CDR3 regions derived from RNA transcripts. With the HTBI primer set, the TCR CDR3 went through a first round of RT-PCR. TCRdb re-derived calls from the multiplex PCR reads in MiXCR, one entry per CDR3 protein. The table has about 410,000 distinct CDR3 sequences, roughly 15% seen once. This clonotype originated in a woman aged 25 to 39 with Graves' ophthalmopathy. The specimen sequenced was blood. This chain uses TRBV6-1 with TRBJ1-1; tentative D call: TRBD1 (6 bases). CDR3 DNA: TGTGCCAGCAGTCGGTGGGGGGGGGCGCAGGACACTGAAGCTTTCTTT. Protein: CASSRWGGAQDTEAFF.